The clone carrying this T cell receptor (beta chain) has ten or more counts. Its antigen is undetermined. The library was built from 400 to 500 ng RNA with molecular barcoded adaptors for alpha/delta and beta/gamma chains. TCRdb used MiXCR to reprocess the reads, holding one entry per CDR3 protein. The sample gives about 40,000 distinct CDR3 sequences, approximately 14% of which show up once; 25% to 30% is in the top ten. This sample is part of a study of read filtering for tumor transcriptome and immune sequencing. The overall study: Patients were 17 male and approximately 14 female, mean age approximately 60 years, range 47 to 80. Per sample, TCR-region reads ranged about 4 to 10.27 million by IR-seq, roughly 80 to 1,300 by RNA-seq. Overall study findings and caveats: Even smaller IR-seq throughput identified most shared clonotypes. Approximately 80% of IR-seq clonotypes had one read, totaling about 3.3% of reads; RNA-seq: around 77% and 45%.

The CDR3 has 12 residues. Trimming took 10 bases from V and 2 from J; bases not matched to a gene: 3. CDR1 is MNHNS, CDR2 SASEGT, per germline. The TCR comes from a donor at least 40 years old with multiple myeloma. J is TRBJ2-7 and V is TRBV6-1; 9 bases agree with TRBD1. Sample: a population of CD138-negative cells sorted from bone marrow. CDR3 sequence (DNA): TGTGCCACAGGACAGGGGACCTACGAGCAGTACTTC. Encoded protein: CATGQGTYEQYF.